This is a list of T cell receptor beta chains from one sample in a study of naive and memory T cell subsets. From the UMI-ligation and nested PCR reads, TCRdb called clonotypes with MiXCR, one entry per CDR3 protein. Altogether over 100,000 distinct CDR3 sequences are present, just over 35% being singletons, with the ten largest covering approximately 0.87%. The sample taken for sequencing was central memory CD4+ T cells from blood. These receptors all come from a human donor in good health. Each CDR3 is given with its conserved first and last residue. D genes are given only for firm matches. The size field is filled for only some rows; it gives once, few, many or a size class.

TRBD2,TRBV20-1,TRBJ2-7,few,CSGTSDRGYEQYF,TGCAGTGGGACTAGCGATCGGGGTTACGAGCAGTACTTC
TRBD2,TRBV10-2,TRBJ2-7,few,CASSGGGLAMEVSYEQYF,TGCGCCAGCAGTGGGGGGGGACTAGCGATGGAGGTCTCCTACGAGCAGTACTTC
NA,TRBV20-1,TRBJ2-7,NA,CSANRQTYEQYF,TGCAGTGCTAACCGACAGACCTACGAGCAGTACTTC
NA,TRBV7-8,TRBJ2-5,NA,CASSLVSGPQETQYF,TGTGCCAGCAGCTTAGTGAGTGGCCCCCAGGAGACCCAGTACTTC
NA,TRBV6-2/TRBV6-3,TRBJ2-1,NA,CASSYMTRNNEQFF,TGTGCCAGCAGTTACATGACAAGAAACAATGAGCAGTTCTTC
NA,TRBV7-2,TRBJ2-1,few,CASSLSRANEQFF,TGTGCCAGCAGCTTATCTAGGGCCAATGAGCAGTTCTTC
NA,TRBV12-3/TRBV12-4,TRBJ2-1,NA,CASTRVRQGGNEQFF,TGTGCCAGCACCCGAGTTCGGCAGGGGGGCAATGAGCAGTTCTTC
NA,TRBV18,TRBJ1-3,few,CASSPQGLAGNTIYF,TGTGCCAGCTCACCACAGGGACTTGCTGGAAACACCATATATTTT
NA,TRBV6-5,TRBJ2-7,many,CASSPPAGYEQYF,TGTGCCAGCAGTCCTCCCGCGGGATACGAGCAGTACTTC
TRBD1,TRBV6-1,TRBJ1-5,NA,CASSERTGGADGNQPQHF,TGTGCCAGCAGTGAAAGAACAGGGGGCGCCGACGGCAATCAGCCCCAGCATTTT
TRBD2,TRBV6-2/TRBV6-3,TRBJ2-1,NA,CASRTLLAGVNEQFF,TGTGCCAGCAGGACACTTCTAGCGGGAGTCAATGAGCAGTTCTTC
TRBD2,TRBV6-1,TRBJ2-3,NA,CASRVAGASTDTQYF,TGTGCCAGCAGGGTAGCGGGAGCTAGCACAGATACGCAGTATTTT
NA,TRBV19,TRBJ2-7,NA,CASSIYLRDSLYEQYF,TGTGCCAGTAGTATTTACCTAAGGGACTCCCTCTACGAGCAGTACTTC
TRBD1,TRBV28,TRBJ1-4,NA,CASSGKGRGLVNEKLFF,TGTGCCAGCAGTGGGAAAGGCAGGGGGCTGGTTAATGAAAAACTGTTTTTT
TRBD1,TRBV6-2/TRBV6-3,TRBJ1-5,NA,CASRDRGFQPQHF,TGTGCCAGCCGGGACAGGGGATTTCAGCCCCAGCATTTT
NA,TRBV28,TRBJ2-3,NA,CASIDANTDTQYF,TGTGCCAGCATCGACGCTAACACAGATACGCAGTATTTT
NA,TRBV7-2,TRBJ1-2,once,CASSKGGQYGYTF,TGTGCCAGCTCGAAAGGGGGGCAATATGGCTACACCTTC
NA,TRBV20-1,TRBJ2-7,few,CSATVGPTPYEQYF,TGCAGTGCTACCGTGGGACCGACGCCCTACGAGCAGTACTTC
TRBD1,TRBV29-1,TRBJ2-3,few,CSVGQGMIDTQYF,TGCAGCGTTGGACAGGGTATGATAGATACGCAGTATTTT
TRBD2,TRBV7-8,TRBJ2-5,NA,CAITGGIQETQYF,TGTGCCATTACCGGGGGGATCCAAGAGACCCAGTACTTC
TRBD1,TRBV6-5,TRBJ1-1,few,CASSKGQGLVNTEAFF,TGTGCCAGCAGCAAGGGACAGGGACTGGTGAACACTGAAGCTTTCTTT
NA,TRBV6-1,TRBJ1-1,few,CASSVRQINTEAFF,TGTGCCAGCAGTGTGAGACAGATAAACACTGAAGCTTTCTTT
NA,TRBV14,TRBJ1-4,many,CASSRSRRRLATNEKLFF,TGTGCCAGCAGCCGGAGTCGTAGGAGACTTGCAACTAATGAAAAACTGTTTTTT
NA,TRBV7-9,TRBJ2-1,NA,CALDLTPPYEQFF,TGTGCCCTCGACCTTACGCCCCCCTATGAGCAGTTCTTC
NA,TRBV5-1,TRBJ2-3,NA,CASSLGPSTDTQYF,TGCGCCAGCAGCTTGGGTCCTAGCACAGATACGCAGTATTTT
TRBD2,TRBV20-1,TRBJ2-1,many,CSARTSGINNEQFF,TGCAGTGCTAGAACTAGCGGGATTAACAATGAGCAGTTCTTC
NA,TRBV4-1,TRBJ2-6,few,CASSQAEAFSGANVLTF,TGCGCCAGCAGCCAAGCAGAGGCCTTCTCTGGGGCCAACGTCCTGACTTTC
NA,TRBV28,TRBJ1-4,NA,CASFGTATNEKLFF,TGTGCCAGCTTCGGCACAGCAACTAATGAAAAACTGTTTTTT
TRBD1,TRBV30,TRBJ2-7,NA,CAWSGTGSYYEQYF,TGTGCCTGGAGTGGGACAGGAAGTTACTACGAGCAGTACTTC
TRBD2,TRBV20-1,TRBJ2-7,NA,CSAGRTSGNVEQYF,TGCAGTGCTGGAAGGACTAGCGGGAACGTCGAGCAGTACTTC
NA,TRBV4-2,TRBJ2-1,once,CASSQESSVRRQVWFF,TGTGCCAGCAGCCAAGAATCGTCTGTCCGAAGACAGGTCTGGTTCTTC
TRBD2,TRBV6-2/TRBV6-3,TRBJ2-1,few,CASSQGLAGNNEQFF,TGTGCCAGCAGTCAGGGACTAGCGGGGAACAATGAGCAGTTCTTC
NA,TRBV27,TRBJ2-1,NA,CASSFILGEQFF,TGTGCCAGCAGTTTTATTCTTGGCGAGCAGTTCTTC
NA,TRBV5-1,TRBJ2-2,NA,CASSPIGTMGQSNTGELFF,TGCGCCAGCAGCCCCATAGGTACCATGGGGCAGTCGAACACCGGGGAGCTGTTTTTT
NA,TRBV28,TRBJ2-1,NA,CASSPTTQANEQFF,TGTGCCAGCAGTCCTACCACCCAGGCCAATGAGCAGTTCTTC
NA,TRBV6-2/TRBV6-3,TRBJ2-1,many,CASSYSMDGGEQFF,TGTGCCAGCAGTTACTCGATGGACGGCGGTGAGCAGTTCTTC
NA,TRBV21-1,TRBJ1-1,few,CASSQASDPYMNTEAFF,TGTGCCAGCAGCCAGGCCTCAGATCCTTACATGAACACTGAAGCTTTCTTT
TRBD2,TRBV4-2,TRBJ2-7,NA,CASSPTGTSGKYEQYF,TGTGCCAGCAGCCCTACCGGGACTAGCGGGAAATACGAGCAGTACTTC
NA,TRBV28,TRBJ2-3,NA,CASSLSSGLLTDTQYF,TGTGCCAGCAGTTTAAGTTCAGGGTTGTTAACAGATACGCAGTATTTT
NA,TRBV7-8,TRBJ2-7,NA,CASSSDRTGYYEQYF,TGTGCCAGCAGCTCGGACCGTACAGGGTACTACGAGCAGTACTTC
TRBD1,TRBV30,TRBJ2-6,few,CAWSTWDRRRSGANVLTF,TGTGCCTGGAGTACTTGGGACAGACGACGCTCTGGGGCCAACGTCCTGACTTTC
NA,TRBV3-1,TRBJ2-1,medium-sized,CASSHAQPGHDEQFF,TGTGCCAGCAGCCACGCTCAACCAGGACATGATGAGCAGTTCTTC
TRBD1,TRBV12-3/TRBV12-4,TRBJ2-3,NA,CASSFSTGTDTQYF,TGTGCCAGCAGTTTCTCGACAGGGACAGATACGCAGTATTTT
NA,TRBV20-1,TRBJ1-2,NA,CSARGTGLVSYGYTF,TGCAGTGCTAGAGGTACAGGGCTCGTTTCCTATGGCTACACCTTC
TRBD2,TRBV5-1,TRBJ2-3,few,CASSLRGTSGDTQYF,TGCGCCAGCAGCCTAAGAGGGACTAGCGGAGATACGCAGTATTTT
NA,TRBV5-1,TRBJ1-6,NA,CASQAGPASSYNSPLHF,TGCGCCAGCCAGGCGGGGCCAGCCAGCTCCTATAATTCACCCCTCCACTTT
NA,TRBV24-1,TRBJ1-1,NA,CATSGQGSATEAFF,TGTGCCACCAGTGGTCAGGGGTCCGCCACTGAAGCTTTCTTT
TRBD1,TRBV6-5,TRBJ1-6,few,CASSYSARRQGSSPLHF,TGTGCCAGCAGTTACTCTGCTAGGAGACAGGGGAGTTCACCCCTCCACTTT
NA,TRBV28,TRBJ2-1,once,CASTSGTEQFF,TGTGCCAGCACTTCAGGGACAGAGCAGTTCTTC
NA,TRBV5-6,TRBJ2-3,few,CASSRPIAPSTDTQYF,TGTGCCAGCAGCCGACCCATTGCACCCAGCACAGATACGCAGTATTTT
NA,TRBV14,TRBJ2-1,NA,CASSEVYEQFF,TGTGCCAGCTCGGAGGTGTATGAGCAGTTCTTC
TRBD2,TRBV20-1,TRBJ2-1,NA,CSASGRGYNEQFF,TGCAGTGCTAGCGGGAGGGGATACAATGAGCAGTTCTTC
TRBD1,TRBV12-3/TRBV12-4,TRBJ2-1,NA,CASSFWAGGVNEQFF,TGTGCCAGCAGTTTCTGGGCAGGGGGTGTGAATGAGCAGTTCTTC
TRBD2,TRBV20-1,TRBJ2-5,few,CSAREPAGVETQYF,TGCAGTGCTAGAGAGCCAGCGGGAGTAGAGACCCAGTACTTC
TRBD2,TRBV28,TRBJ2-1,few,CASSLPTSGRPNEQFF,TGTGCCAGCAGTTTACCGACTAGCGGGAGACCCAATGAGCAGTTCTTC
NA,TRBV18,TRBJ1-2,few,CASSPNPDYGYTF,TGTGCCAGCTCACCAAACCCTGACTATGGCTACACCTTC